This is a list of T cell receptor beta chains from one sample in a study of control samples from healthy donors and cancer patients. Here immunoSEQ multiplex PCR was the method, and the copy in TCRdb shows in-frame clones only, minus some. The data hold 100,000 to 150,000 clones, with over 75% observed a single time. The sequenced sample consisted of blood. All receptors come from a man aged 40-49 years in good health. Each CDR3 is given with its conserved first and last residue. Each record gives: V gene, J gene, D gene, clone size, CDR3 protein, CDR3 DNA. D genes are given only for firm matches. The size of a clone is reported for some rows only, either as once, few or many, or as a class for expanded clones.

v_call: TRBV28
j_call: TRBJ2-7
d_call: TRBD2
clone_size: NA
cdr3_aa: CASSTPGLGPYEQYF
cdr3_nt: TGTGCCAGCAGTACCCCGGGACTAGGCCCCTACGAGCAGTACTTC

v_call: TRBV2
j_call: TRBJ1-2
d_call: TRBD1
clone_size: NA
cdr3_aa: CASSPAGQSYGYTF
cdr3_nt: TGTGCCAGCAGTCCAGCGGGACAGAGCTATGGCTACACCTTC

v_call: TRBV6-2/TRBV6-3
j_call: TRBJ2-1
d_call: TRBD1
clone_size: NA
cdr3_aa: CASSYSGTGNNEQFF
cdr3_nt: TGTGCCAGCAGTTACTCCGGGACAGGGAACAATGAGCAGTTCTTC

v_call: TRBV5-1
j_call: TRBJ1-6
d_call: TRBD1
clone_size: NA
cdr3_aa: CASTSFGTDNSPLHF
cdr3_nt: TGCGCCAGCACATCTTTCGGGACAGATAATTCACCCCTCCACTTT

v_call: TRBV3-1/TRBV3-2
j_call: TRBJ2-5
d_call: NA
clone_size: NA
cdr3_aa: CASESLETQYF
cdr3_nt: TGTGCCAGCGAGTCATTAGAGACCCAGTACTTC

v_call: TRBV14
j_call: TRBJ2-1
d_call: NA
clone_size: NA
cdr3_aa: CASSHDWARAERNEQFF
cdr3_nt: TGTGCCAGCAGCCACGATTGGGCTCGGGCCGAGAGAAATGAGCAGTTCTTC

v_call: TRBV30
j_call: TRBJ1-4
d_call: NA
clone_size: NA
cdr3_aa: CAWSLPPGGIGINEKLFF
cdr3_nt: TGTGCCTGGAGCCTACCTCCGGGCGGAATAGGGATTAATGAAAAACTGTTTTTT

v_call: TRBV5-1
j_call: TRBJ2-3
d_call: TRBD1
clone_size: NA
cdr3_aa: CASSPGRTGSTDTQYF
cdr3_nt: TGCGCCAGCAGCCCAGGTAGGACAGGGTCAACAGATACGCAGTATTTT

v_call: TRBV5-1
j_call: TRBJ1-1
d_call: TRBD1
clone_size: NA
cdr3_aa: CASSLQGFNTEAFF
cdr3_nt: TGCGCCAGCAGCTTACAGGGGTTTAACACTGAAGCTTTCTTT

v_call: TRBV2
j_call: TRBJ1-5
d_call: NA
clone_size: once
cdr3_aa: CASSEAQGLYQPQHF
cdr3_nt: TGTGCCAGCAGTGAGGCACAGGGTCTTTATCAGCCCCAGCATTTT

v_call: TRBV29-1
j_call: TRBJ1-1
d_call: NA
clone_size: NA
cdr3_aa: CSVDYGLNTEAFF
cdr3_nt: TGCAGCGTTGATTACGGCTTGAACACTGAAGCTTTCTTT

v_call: TRBV5-6
j_call: TRBJ1-1
d_call: NA
clone_size: NA
cdr3_aa: CASSPGGGGTEAFF
cdr3_nt: TGTGCCAGCAGCCCCGGTGGTGGTGGCACTGAAGCTTTCTTT

v_call: TRBV30
j_call: TRBJ1-1
d_call: NA
clone_size: NA
cdr3_aa: CAWRWGAGEAFF
cdr3_nt: TGTGCCTGGAGGTGGGGGGCAGGTGAAGCTTTCTTT

v_call: TRBV7-3
j_call: TRBJ2-1
d_call: NA
clone_size: NA
cdr3_aa: CASSQLAVSSYNEQFF
cdr3_nt: TGTGCCAGCAGCCAATTAGCGGTTAGCTCCTACAATGAGCAGTTCTTC

v_call: TRBV5-1
j_call: TRBJ1-4
d_call: TRBD1
clone_size: NA
cdr3_aa: CASSLGTGIEKLFF
cdr3_nt: TGCGCCAGCAGCTTGGGGACAGGGATCGAAAAACTGTTTTTT

v_call: TRBV19
j_call: TRBJ2-5
d_call: NA
clone_size: NA
cdr3_aa: CASSRTSAETQYF
cdr3_nt: TGTGCCAGTAGCCGAACTAGTGCAGAGACCCAGTACTTC

v_call: TRBV6-5
j_call: TRBJ2-2
d_call: TRBD1
clone_size: NA
cdr3_aa: CASGQGVAGELFF
cdr3_nt: TGTGCCAGCGGGCAGGGGGTTGCCGGGGAGCTGTTTTTT

v_call: TRBV10-3
j_call: TRBJ2-5
d_call: NA
clone_size: once
cdr3_aa: CAISEAGYPSETQYF
cdr3_nt: TGTGCCATCAGTGAGGCAGGTTACCCTAGCGAGACCCAGTACTTC

v_call: TRBV28
j_call: TRBJ1-2
d_call: NA
clone_size: NA
cdr3_aa: CASSMGGEDYGYTF
cdr3_nt: TGTGCCAGCTCTATGGGGGGCGAGGACTATGGCTACACCTTC

v_call: TRBV21-1
j_call: TRBJ1-5
d_call: NA
clone_size: NA
cdr3_aa: CASSKTLRPRQGATQPQHF
cdr3_nt: TGTGCCAGCAGCAAAACGTTAAGACCTCGACAGGGGGCGACTCAGCCCCAGCATTTT

v_call: TRBV5-1
j_call: TRBJ2-5
d_call: NA
clone_size: NA
cdr3_aa: CASSEGTVQETQYF
cdr3_nt: TGCGCCAGCAGCGAAGGGACCGTCCAAGAGACCCAGTACTTC

v_call: TRBV5-1
j_call: TRBJ2-3
d_call: NA
clone_size: NA
cdr3_aa: CASSSESSTDTQYF
cdr3_nt: TGCGCCAGCAGCTCGGAATCTAGCACAGATACGCAGTATTTT

v_call: TRBV27
j_call: TRBJ2-1
d_call: TRBD2
clone_size: NA
cdr3_aa: CASSPTGGPLQFF
cdr3_nt: TGTGCCAGCAGTCCTACGGGGGGGCCGTTGCAGTTCTTC

v_call: TRBV19
j_call: TRBJ2-3
d_call: TRBD1
clone_size: NA
cdr3_aa: CASSPLDRNTDTQYF
cdr3_nt: TGTGCCAGTAGTCCTCTGGACAGGAACACAGATACGCAGTATTTT

v_call: TRBV4-1
j_call: TRBJ2-3
d_call: NA
clone_size: once
cdr3_aa: CASSPWDTSTDTQYF
cdr3_nt: TGCGCCAGCAGCCCCTGGGACACTAGCACAGATACGCAGTATTTT

v_call: TRBV19
j_call: TRBJ2-1
d_call: TRBD1
clone_size: NA
cdr3_aa: CASKRGTGFYNEQFF
cdr3_nt: TGTGCCAGTAAACGCGGGACAGGGTTCTACAATGAGCAGTTCTTC

v_call: TRBV5-4
j_call: TRBJ1-4
d_call: NA
clone_size: NA
cdr3_aa: CASSFRTASVGEKLFF
cdr3_nt: TGTGCCAGCAGCTTCAGGACAGCGTCAGTAGGTGAAAAACTGTTTTTT

v_call: TRBV24-1
j_call: TRBJ2-7
d_call: NA
clone_size: NA
cdr3_aa: CATSDLTVGSYEQYF
cdr3_nt: TGTGCCACCAGTGATTTGACCGTAGGGTCCTACGAGCAGTACTTC

v_call: TRBV4-1
j_call: TRBJ2-7
d_call: NA
clone_size: once
cdr3_aa: CASSPVLLAAYEQYF
cdr3_nt: TGCGCCAGCAGCCCGGTTTTATTGGCGGCCTACGAGCAGTACTTC

v_call: TRBV6-1
j_call: TRBJ1-5
d_call: TRBD1
clone_size: few
cdr3_aa: CASSEGVGTGFQPQHF
cdr3_nt: TGTGCCAGCAGTGAGGGGGTGGGGACAGGGTTCCAGCCCCAGCATTTT

v_call: TRBV11-2
j_call: TRBJ2-3
d_call: NA
clone_size: once
cdr3_aa: CASSPNVRADTQYF
cdr3_nt: TGTGCCAGCAGCCCAAATGTGCGGGCAGATACGCAGTATTTT

v_call: TRBV30
j_call: TRBJ1-5
d_call: NA
clone_size: NA
cdr3_aa: CAWSKQGNQPQHF
cdr3_nt: TGTGCCTGGAGTAAACAGGGAAATCAGCCCCAGCATTTT

v_call: TRBV2
j_call: TRBJ2-5
d_call: NA
clone_size: once
cdr3_aa: CASSRERETQYF
cdr3_nt: TGTGCCAGCAGTCGGGAGAGAGAGACCCAGTACTTC

v_call: TRBV9
j_call: TRBJ1-1
d_call: NA
clone_size: NA
cdr3_aa: CASSVGRPNTEAFF
cdr3_nt: TGTGCCAGCAGCGTAGGCAGGCCGAACACTGAAGCTTTCTTT

v_call: TRBV13
j_call: TRBJ1-2
d_call: NA
clone_size: NA
cdr3_aa: CASRELRREGYGYTF
cdr3_nt: TGTGCCAGCAGGGAACTAAGAAGGGAGGGGTATGGCTACACCTTC

v_call: TRBV3-1/TRBV3-2
j_call: TRBJ1-2
d_call: NA
clone_size: NA
cdr3_aa: CASMRRGGSGGYTF
cdr3_nt: TGTGCCAGCATGCGTCGGGGCGGCTCTGGGGGCTACACCTTC

v_call: TRBV21-1
j_call: TRBJ1-4
d_call: NA
clone_size: NA
cdr3_aa: CASSFPDREKLFF
cdr3_nt: TGTGCCAGCAGCTTCCCCGACCGGGAAAAACTGTTTTTT

v_call: TRBV27
j_call: TRBJ2-4
d_call: NA
clone_size: once
cdr3_aa: CASIGGAKNIQYF
cdr3_nt: TGTGCCAGCATCGGTGGAGCCAAAAACATTCAGTACTTC

v_call: TRBV28
j_call: TRBJ2-2
d_call: NA
clone_size: NA
cdr3_aa: CASSSTPVGLFF
cdr3_nt: TGTGCCAGCAGTTCCACACCGGTGGGGCTGTTTTTT

v_call: TRBV7-8
j_call: TRBJ1-3
d_call: NA
clone_size: NA
cdr3_aa: CASSLVANSGNTIYF
cdr3_nt: TGTGCCAGCAGCTTAGTGGCCAACTCTGGAAACACCATATATTTT

v_call: TRBV20-1
j_call: TRBJ2-5
d_call: NA
clone_size: NA
cdr3_aa: CSATEETQYF
cdr3_nt: TGCAGTGCTACTGAAGAGACCCAGTACTTC

v_call: TRBV5-6
j_call: TRBJ2-5
d_call: NA
clone_size: NA
cdr3_aa: CASSLAFLSGTLGGETQYF
cdr3_nt: TGTGCCAGCAGCTTGGCATTCCTTTCGGGGACCCTTGGGGGGGAGACCCAGTACTTC

v_call: TRBV4-1
j_call: TRBJ1-2
d_call: NA
clone_size: once
cdr3_aa: CASSQEGGQVLRGYTF
cdr3_nt: TGCGCCAGCAGCCAAGAAGGTGGTCAGGTCTTACGTGGCTACACCTTC

v_call: TRBV28
j_call: TRBJ1-6
d_call: NA
clone_size: once
cdr3_aa: CASSFRGGAGSPLHF
cdr3_nt: TGTGCCAGCAGTTTTCGGGGGGGCGCGGGGTCACCCCTCCACTTT

v_call: TRBV4-2
j_call: TRBJ2-7
d_call: NA
clone_size: NA
cdr3_aa: CASSQLAGREQYF
cdr3_nt: TGTGCCAGCAGCCAACTCGCGGGGAGGGAGCAGTACTTC

v_call: TRBV28
j_call: TRBJ1-5
d_call: NA
clone_size: NA
cdr3_aa: CASSFNLRGGRGNQPQHF
cdr3_nt: TGTGCCAGCAGTTTTAATTTAAGGGGGGGACGGGGCAATCAGCCCCAGCATTTT

v_call: TRBV6-5
j_call: TRBJ2-3
d_call: TRBD1
clone_size: NA
cdr3_aa: CASSYDRDTDTQYF
cdr3_nt: TGTGCCAGCAGCTACGACAGGGACACAGATACGCAGTATTTT

v_call: TRBV7-9
j_call: TRBJ2-1
d_call: NA
clone_size: NA
cdr3_aa: CASTFNNEQFF
cdr3_nt: TGTGCCAGCACCTTCAACAATGAGCAGTTCTTC

v_call: TRBV7-9
j_call: TRBJ2-5
d_call: TRBD2
clone_size: NA
cdr3_aa: CASSSGTSGGPSRQYF
cdr3_nt: TGTGCCAGCAGCTCCGGGACTAGCGGGGGGCCCTCCCGGCAGTACTTC

v_call: TRBV12-3/TRBV12-4
j_call: TRBJ1-4
d_call: NA
clone_size: NA
cdr3_aa: CASSFSSVEKLFF
cdr3_nt: TGTGCCAGCAGTTTCTCCAGCGTTGAAAAACTGTTTTTT

v_call: TRBV3-1/TRBV3-2
j_call: TRBJ1-4
d_call: NA
clone_size: once
cdr3_aa: CASSRGQPGEKLFF
cdr3_nt: TGTGCCAGCAGCCGCGGACAACCAGGGGAAAAACTGTTTTTT

v_call: TRBV19
j_call: TRBJ1-2
d_call: NA
clone_size: NA
cdr3_aa: CASSIAGQGYTF
cdr3_nt: TGTGCCAGTAGTATCGCAGGGCAAGGCTACACCTTC

v_call: TRBV28
j_call: TRBJ1-5
d_call: NA
clone_size: NA
cdr3_aa: CASSSNQGLNQPQHF
cdr3_nt: TGTGCCAGCAGTTCCAACCAGGGCCTGAATCAGCCCCAGCATTTT

v_call: TRBV5-4
j_call: TRBJ2-7
d_call: NA
clone_size: NA
cdr3_aa: CASSQQNRGEQYF
cdr3_nt: TGTGCCAGCAGCCAACAAAACCGCGGGGAGCAGTACTTC

v_call: TRBV2
j_call: TRBJ1-2
d_call: NA
clone_size: NA
cdr3_aa: CASGRGIYGYTF
cdr3_nt: TGTGCCAGCGGGCGGGGGATTTATGGCTACACCTTC

v_call: TRBV6-2/TRBV6-3
j_call: TRBJ2-7
d_call: TRBD2
clone_size: once
cdr3_aa: CASSSRTSEQYF
cdr3_nt: TGTGCCAGCAGTTCCAGGACTAGCGAGCAGTACTTC

v_call: TRBV11-3
j_call: TRBJ1-5
d_call: NA
clone_size: NA
cdr3_aa: CASSLGGDSNQPQHF
cdr3_nt: TGTGCCAGCAGCTTAGGTGGCGATAGCAATCAGCCCCAGCATTTT

v_call: TRBV29-1
j_call: TRBJ1-1
d_call: TRBD1
clone_size: NA
cdr3_aa: CSAKTGGGTEAFF
cdr3_nt: TGCAGCGCCAAAACAGGGGGTGGCACTGAAGCTTTCTTT

v_call: TRBV6-5
j_call: TRBJ1-3
d_call: NA
clone_size: once
cdr3_aa: CATTQRSGNTIYF
cdr3_nt: TGTGCCACTACCCAGCGCTCTGGAAACACCATATATTTT